This T cell receptor (beta chain) was retrieved from a study of blood T cell repertoires in COVID-19 (dated by TCRdb to about 2020). Regarding the study in general: Samples covering the acute and convalescent phases of COVID-19 were provided by collaborators in the United States, Italy and Spain. Where available, HLA class I and class II types were taken from metadata supplied by the sample provider and were not determined by assay-based typing. The prospective study material was composed of cDNA or gDNA derived from T cells, B-cell-depleted T cells, or PBMCs. The sample metadata nearly always contained a de-identified subject ID, COVID-19 status, age in years and sex. Subjects who had been exposed to COVID-19, were actively infected with it, or had recovered from it provided the deeply sampled blood TCRbeta repertoires that made up the dataset. The repertoires were released in a freely available public database meant as a resource for research on the immune response to SARS-CoV-2. Samples came from the ongoing ImmuneRACE study (first 160 participants) plus 1,254 subjects from 6 global collaborators.

TCRbeta CDR3 regions were amplified from genomic DNA by means of the immunoSEQ Assay, a bias-controlled multiplex PCR. Concerning the study's data processing: The number of nucleated cells in each sample was estimated by amplification of reference gene primers within the assay. To quantify the absolute abundance of each unique TCRbeta CDR3 rearrangement, sequence reads were collapsed and filtered. Productive Simpson clonality was computed per sample as the square root of Simpson's diversity index over productive rearrangements. TCRdb limited this immuneACCESS table to in-frame rearrangements with V and J called. A share of clones is missing; checked studies link under half to unresolved V genes, and the rest is unexplained. V, J and clone size are taken as reported in that table, and D and trimming were inferred from the DNA itself. Recorded for this sample are approximately 110,000 clones; 80% to 90% of them occurred a single time. The leading ten clones occupy 0.88% of the sample.

Study-wide conclusions, independent of this receptor: How much clinical and demographic metadata was included differed by source and by participant, and the metadata was provided uncurated.

Each collaborating institution followed its own protocols to collect whole blood in K2EDTA tubes. Collaborator samples were shipped for TCRbeta analysis as frozen whole blood, isolated PBMCs, or DNA extracted from either sample type. About this clone itself: Its target antigen remains unknown. Base qualities are not recorded, but no much larger clone differs from it by a single base.

V lost 6 bases and J lost 5 bases; the stretch between them is 10 bases long. The CDR3 measures 13 amino acids from cysteine to phenylalanine. Just CDR3 DNA is preserved here, 39 bases in frame from base 1. CDR1 and CDR2 are drawn from the germline V gene: SGHNT, YENEEA. Sample: peripheral blood. This receptor was obtained from a woman between 50 and 59 years old with active or convalescent COVID-19. Recombination joined TRBV11-3 with TRBJ2-2; the D gene identity is not certain. Here the CDR3 is given as CASSSPRTGELFF. The nucleotide sequence is given as TGTGCCAGCAGTTCCCCTCGGACCGGGGAGCTGTTTTTT.